This TCR beta chain was captured in a study of T cell changes during pregnancy in multiple sclerosis. The data were produced by immunoSEQ multiplex PCR, yet TCRdb's version contains in-frame clones alone and is incomplete. The sample shows 45,000 or so clones, approximately 90% of them seen only once. CDR1 and CDR2 from the germline V gene are KGHSH and LQKENI. The trim removed 3 bases at V and 4 bases at J, leaving 5 bases unmatched. This CDR3 is 14 amino acids long. This clonotype was obtained from a female donor with multiple sclerosis, enrolled in a pregnancy study. The source material was PBMCs (not recorded whether the cells were cultured). V and J are TRBV18 and TRBJ1-2, with 7 bases identical to TRBD1. CDR3 sequence reads: CASSPRDSLYGYTF. CDR3 bases: TGTGCCAGCTCACCCCGGGACAGCCTCTATGGCTACACCTTC.